A single sample is the source of the 19 T cell receptor beta chains below, sequenced in a study of T cells after yellow fever vaccination. TCRdb passed the 5' RACE reads through MiXCR, listing each CDR3 protein once. The sample yields 500,000 to 650,000 distinct CDR3 sequences, roughly 13% seen once. The material sequenced was PBMCs, taken on the day of the yellow fever booster vaccination. The receptor source for this set is a man between 25 and 39 years old who received the YFV17D yellow fever vaccine.

J is TRBJ1-2 and V is TRBV3-1; weak D call: TRBD1 (6 bases). The CDR3 is 14 amino acids. Trimming removed 2 bases from V and 4 bases from J, with 11 bases in between. From germline, CDR1 is LGHDT and CDR2 YNNKEL (reference sequence). CDR3 sequence reads: CASSQRPGAYGYTF. The CDR3 bases are TGTGCCAGCAGCCAACGCCCGGGGGCCTATGGCTACACCTTC.

CDR3 coding DNA: TGTGCCTGGAGTTTGGGACAGCTCAATGAGCAGTTCTTC. This translates into CAWSLGQLNEQFF. The gene calls are TRBV30 and TRBJ2-1, with 7 bases fitting TRBD1. V trimming: 2 bases; J trimming: 6 bases; junction bases outside the gene matches: 4. Looked up from germline, CDR1 is GTSNPN and CDR2 is SVGIG (reference sequence). This CDR3 is 13 amino acids long.

Only a few counts were recorded for this clonotype. This sequence joins TRBV6-2 or TRBV6-3 and TRBJ1-2; 7 bases line up with TRBD1. Germline trimming cut 5 bases from V and 4 bases from J; bases unmatched to any gene: 7. CDR1 is MNHEY and CDR2 is SVGEGT in the germline V gene. The CDR3 runs to 14 residues. CDR3 bases: TGTGCCAGCAGTCACGGACAGGCCACCTATGGCTACACCTTC. Residues: CASSHGQATYGYTF.

This clonotype was detected a few times. The chain combines TRBV20-1 with TRBJ1-5; D might be TRBD1 (5 bases). V gave up 0 bases and J gave up 7 bases, with 19 bases separating them. The CDR3 runs to 16 residues. Per the germline V gene, CDR1 is DFQATT and CDR2 is SNEGSKA (reference sequence). The CDR3 loop reads CSARESIMQGGQPQHF. CDR3 DNA sequence: TGCAGTGCTAGAGAGTCCATCATGCAGGGCGGCCAGCCCCAGCATTTT.

This chain uses TRBV12-3 or TRBV12-4 with TRBJ1-1; D perhaps matches TRBD1 (5 bases). The CDR3 is 12 amino acids. The germline V and J ends were trimmed by 2 bases and 6 bases, with 7 bases remaining between them. CDR3 bases: TGTGCCAGCAGTTTATGGGGACCTGAAGCTTTCTTT. The encoded protein is CASSLWGPEAFF.

The chain uses TRBV20-1 and TRBJ2-3; tentatively, D is TRBD2 (5 bases). Germline V CDR1 and CDR2: DFQATT, SNEGSKA (reference sequence). Trimming pared 0 bases from V and 1 base from J, leaving 8 bases between. The CDR3 is made up of 14 amino acids. CDR3 loop: CSARDSRGTDTQYF. CDR3 in DNA: TGCAGTGCTAGAGATTCGCGGGGCACAGATACGCAGTATTTT.

This clonotype appeared a few times. V usage is TRBV10-3 and J usage is TRBJ1-1; D is unclear. The germline CDR1 and CDR2 sequences are ENHRY and SYGVKD. Between the trimmed V and J ends, which lost 6 bases and 3 bases, there was a span of 17 bases. The CDR3 totals 15 residues. CDR3 nucleotide sequence: TGTGCCATCAGGGCCGGGTCCCGGTCGGACACTGAAGCTTTCTTT. Residues: CAIRAGSRSDTEAFF.

This clonotype was found a few times. The genes are TRBV20-1 and TRBJ2-7; 9 bases agree with TRBD2. Germline V gene data show CDR1 as DFQATT and CDR2 as SNEGSKA (reference sequence). The CDR3 has 14 residues. V lost 3 bases, J lost 10 bases, and 13 bases stayed unmatched. CDR3 DNA: TGCAGTGCTAGTAGCTTATTAGCGGGAGAGGGACAGTACTTC. Its protein is CSASSLLAGEGQYF.

J is TRBJ2-7 and V is TRBV4-3; D is possibly TRBD2 (5 bases). The CDR3 has 14 residues. Germline CDR1 and CDR2: LGHNA and YSLEER. V was shortened by 4 bases and J by 2 bases, with 12 bases between the two germline ends. CDR3 nucleotides: TGCGCCAGCAGCCGCAAAGACGGGGCCTACGAGCAGTACTTC. Protein sequence: CASSRKDGAYEQYF.

This clonotype has a handful of counts. This chain joins TRBV7-2 and TRBJ2-7; 9 bases fit TRBD1. CDR1 is SGHTA and CDR2 is FQGNSA in the germline V gene. The CDR3 loop spans 17 amino acids. Trimming at V came to 0 bases and at J to 7 bases, leaving 13 bases not matched to a gene. The CDR3 bases are TGTGCCAGCAGCTTAGCTCGTAGTTACAGGGGGCTGAGAGAGCAGTACTTC. This translates into CASSLARSYRGLREQYF.

This chain uses TRBV7-8 with TRBJ1-1; possibly TRBD1 for D (5 bases). V was trimmed by 4 bases and J by 8 bases, leaving 17 bases between them. This CDR3 contains 14 residues. Germline lookup yields CDR1 SGHVS and CDR2 FQNEAQ. CDR3 in DNA: TGTGCCAGCAGCTCGCAACAGGTAGCGGTGGAAGCTTTCTTT. Amino acid sequence: CASSSQQVAVEAFF.

This clonotype turned up a few times. V gene TRBV29-1 combines with J gene TRBJ2-4; 8 nucleotides agree with TRBD1. V shed 7 bases, J shed 8 bases, and the junction held 10 bases outside the gene matches. The CDR3 is 13 residues long. Per the germline V gene, CDR1 is SQVTM and CDR2 is ANQGSEA. CDR3 in amino acids: CSADRGGGDIQYF. The CDR3 nucleotides are TGCAGCGCCGACAGGGGTGGAGGGGACATTCAGTACTTC.

This clonotype occurred a few times. This chain connects TRBV20-1 to TRBJ2-4, with unresolved D. The V gene lost 7 bases and the J gene lost 1 base, with 14 bases spanning the gap. This CDR3 is 14 amino acids long. Germline V lookup: CDR1 DFQATT, CDR2 SNEGSKA (reference sequence). CDR3 sequence: CSVGPGAAKNIQYF. CDR3 coding DNA: TGCAGTGTGGGTCCCGGAGCGGCCAAAAACATTCAGTACTTC.

The V and J genes are TRBV9 and TRBJ2-5, with a possible D match to TRBD2 (5 bases). V lost 0 bases and J 4 bases, leaving 7 bases between the germline ends. The CDR3 runs 13 residues. The germline V gene has CDR1 SGDLS and CDR2 YYNGEE. The chain's CDR3 is CASSVVEGETQYF. For the CDR3, the DNA is TGTGCCAGCAGCGTAGTTGAGGGAGAGACCCAGTACTTC.

This clonotype was observed a handful of times. J is TRBJ2-1 and V is TRBV12-3 or TRBV12-4; 7 bases line up with TRBD2. The CDR3 extends over 13 amino acids. Trimming cost V 5 bases and J 8 bases; bases outside gene matches: 6. The CDR3: CASSLSRGDEQFF. DNA for the CDR3: TGTGCCAGCAGTCTATCCCGGGGGGATGAGCAGTTCTTC.

This clonotype has a handful of counts. The chain is built from TRBV20-1 and TRBJ2-4; TRBD1 or TRBD2 may be the D gene (6 bases each). There are 13 residues in the CDR3. V dropped 8 bases and J dropped 7 bases, with 18 bases sitting between them. Germline V gene sequence: CDR1 DFQATT, CDR2 SNEGSKA (reference sequence). Written as DNA, the CDR3 is TGCAGTTTTCCAAGGGGGGTGGAGAACATTCAGTACTTC. It is translated as CSFPRGVENIQYF.

This clonotype was found many times. The J gene is TRBJ2-1, the V gene TRBV4-3; no definite D call. CDR1 and CDR2 from the germline V gene are LGHNA and YSLEER. Trimming removed 3 bases from V and 6 bases from J, with 15 bases in between. The CDR3 runs 15 residues. CDR3 region: CASSHNFWGINEQFF. In DNA, the CDR3 is TGCGCCAGCAGCCACAACTTCTGGGGAATCAATGAGCAGTTCTTC.

The chain uses TRBV6-5 and TRBJ1-6, with D uncertain. CDR3 size: 15 residues. V lost 2 bases, J lost 5 bases, and 10 bases lay in between. Germline CDR1 MNHEY, CDR2 SVGAGI. The CDR3 DNA sequence: TGTGCCAGCAGTTACGACCTGAAAAATAATTCACCCCTCCACTTT. Residues: CASSYDLKNNSPLHF.

The chain links TRBV29-1 to TRBJ2-7; 8 bases are a match to TRBD1. CDR3 length: 14 residues. The trim removed 6 bases at V and 2 bases at J, leaving 9 bases unmatched. CDR1 is SQVTM and CDR2 is ANQGSEA in the germline V gene. The CDR3 nucleotides are TGCAGCGTCATGAGCAGGGGGCCCACCTACGAGCAGTACTTC. Its protein product is CSVMSRGPTYEQYF.